This T cell receptor (beta chain) was captured in a study of blood T cell repertoires in COVID-19. Study details: Nucleic acid was either cDNA or gDNA, and it came from T cells, B-cell-depleted T cells, or PBMCs.

CDR3 length equals 16 residues. Germline loops: CDR1 LGHDT, CDR2 YNNKEL (reference sequence). With 1 base removed from V and 4 bases from J, the gap between germline ends came to 14 bases. Enrolled during active infection, Seattle patients were then followed longitudinally. Per the original methods: Using reference gene primer amplification, nucleated cell counts were estimated. Sequenced by immunoSEQ multiplex PCR; TCRdb stores in-frame clones only, minus some. V and J calls and clone size are given by that table; D and trimming were obtained from the DNA. The profile shows under 90,000 clones, roughly 87% of them singletons. The sample holds a few counts of this clone.

This chain connects TRBV3-1 (or the pseudogene TRBV3-2) to TRBJ2-1; TRBD2 is a possible D gene (5 bases). The sequencing input was peripheral blood. The receptor was derived from a woman aged 45-60 years with COVID-19, enrolled during active disease. The CDR3 spells CASSQGLDWRYNEQFF. The CDR3, as DNA: TGTGCCAGCAGCCAAGGCCTGGACTGGCGATACAATGAGCAGTTCTTC.